This T cell receptor beta chain is from a study of PD-1 blockade in classical Hodgkin lymphoma. Every patient experienced relapse after autologous stem cell transplantation, and brentuximab vedotin exposure varied. Study-wide results and limits: Newly diagnosed patients and complete responders had comparable diversity at baseline. When nivolumab was started under 1 year after ASCT, patients were excluded. Lower baseline TCR diversity was reported for newly diagnosed patients than for healthy donors.

Sequenced by immunoSEQ multiplex PCR; TCRdb stores in-frame clones only, minus some. The sample lists about 26,000 clones; about 67% were seen once. In regard to this clone: Its antigen is not known.

The origin of this receptor is a human donor with classical Hodgkin lymphoma. Sample: peripheral blood mononuclear cells (PBMCs), taken before the second cycle of nivolumab.

CDR3 coding DNA: TGTGCCAGCAGTCACAGGTCGGATCAGCCCCAGCATTTT. Protein sequence: CASSHRSDQPQHF. V is TRBV6-5 and J is TRBJ1-5, with D perhaps TRBD1 (5 bases). The V end was cut by 5 bases, the J end by 5 bases, with 10 bases between. Per germline, CDR1 MNHEY and CDR2 SVGAGI. The length of the CDR3 is 13 residues.